A single sample is the source of the 10 T cell receptor beta chains below, sequenced in a study of response to subunit inactivated influenza vaccine. TCRdb reanalysed the RT-PCR reads using MiXCR and keeps one entry per CDR3 protein. The sample shows around 710,000 distinct CDR3 sequences, over 11% of them seen only once. Sequenced material: PBMCs from blood, taken around 15 days before vaccination. Every receptor here comes from a man aged 45-65 years who received an inactivated influenza vaccine.

This clonotype was observed a handful of times. This chain uses TRBV5-1 with TRBJ2-1; D gene ambiguous. The V gene's germline CDR1 is SGHRS and CDR2 YFSETQ. The CDR3 is 17 residues long. Trimming shortened V by 0 bases and J by 1 base, and 14 bases separated the two germline ends. CDR3 loop: CASSLADSRSSYNEQFF. CDR3 bases: TGCGCCAGCAGCTTGGCCGACTCCCGGAGTTCCTACAATGAGCAGTTCTTC.

The chain carries TRBV2 and TRBJ1-1, with no clear D. Trimming pared 8 bases from V and 4 bases from J, leaving 11 bases between. The V gene's germline CDR1 is SNHLY and CDR2 FYNNEI. The CDR3 has 12 residues. The CDR3 region has the DNA TGTGCCAGCGTCTTGGAGGGCACTGAAGCTTTCTTT. Protein product: CASVLEGTEAFF.

This clonotype was seen at least ten times. J is TRBJ2-3 and V is TRBV9; 8 bases agree with TRBD2. The CDR3 spans 13 residues. V trimming: 7 bases; J trimming: 6 bases; junction bases outside the gene matches: 7. Germline CDR1 SGDLS, CDR2 YYNGEE. The chain's CDR3 is CASGGGPGDTQYF. The DNA of the CDR3 is TGTGCCAGCGGCGGGGGGCCAGGGGATACGCAGTATTTT.

This clonotype was found a few times. This chain uses TRBV19 with TRBJ1-2, with no clear D. V lost 5 bases, J lost 7 bases, and 14 bases lay in between. CDR1 is LNHDA, CDR2 SQIVND, per germline (reference sequence). The CDR3 runs to 13 residues. The CDR3 spells CASSAEGKFGYTF. Written as DNA, the CDR3 is TGTGCCAGTAGTGCCGAGGGAAAATTTGGCTACACCTTC.

This rearrangement joins TRBV20-1 to TRBJ1-5, with TRBD1 matching over 8 bases. Germline values: CDR1 DFQATT, CDR2 SNEGSKA (reference sequence). The V gene end was trimmed by 5 bases and the J gene end by 1 base; junction bases not matched to a gene: 10. The CDR3 is 16 amino acids. The CDR3: CSASKTGTGSNQPQHF. The CDR3 coding sequence is TGCAGTGCTTCAAAAACCGGGACAGGAAGCAATCAGCCCCAGCATTTT.

The chain is built from TRBV24-1 and TRBJ2-1; D unclear. V was shortened by 1 base and J by 9 bases, with 9 bases between the two germline ends. The length of the CDR3 is 13 residues. CDR1 is KGHDR and CDR2 is SFDVKD in the germline V gene. CDR3 DNA sequence: TGTGCCACCAGTGATTTCCCCCCCGGTGAGCAGTTCTTC. It yields the protein CATSDFPPGEQFF.

The V and J genes are TRBV5-1 and TRBJ1-4; 9 nucleotides match TRBD1. The CDR3 length is 15 residues. Germline trimming cut 4 bases from V and 7 bases from J; bases unmatched to any gene: 8. Germline values: CDR1 SGHRS, CDR2 YFSETQ. As DNA, the CDR3 is TGCGCCAGCAGCGGAAACAGGGGGCAGGGTGAAAAACTGTTTTTT. This encodes CASSGNRGQGEKLFF.

This clonotype was observed a few times. The junction does not match germline at one end; this may be a read error. The chain has TRBV20-1 and TRBJ2-3; D is undetermined. The length of the CDR3 is 13 residues. Germline-derived CDR1 and CDR2 are DFQATT and SNEGSKA (reference sequence). The CDR3 spells CSARDSAWDTQYF. CDR3 in DNA: TGCAGTGCTAGAGATTCAGCCTGGGATACGCAGTACTTT.

The chain carries TRBV4-1 and TRBJ1-2, with TRBD1 as a possible D gene (5 bases). V lost 5 bases, J lost 6 bases, and 25 bases lay in between. Germline CDR1 is MGHRA and CDR2 is YSYEKL. The CDR3 runs to 17 residues. CDR3 sequence (DNA): TGCGCCAGCAGCGAGGCGGCCGGCAGGGTTATTGTCAATGGCTACACCTTC. Its protein is CASSEAAGRVIVNGYTF.

This clonotype was seen ten or more times. The rearrangement joins TRBV4-1 to TRBJ1-1, with a weak D call TRBD1 (6 bases). The CDR3 sequence is 14 residues long. V lost 1 base to trimming and J lost 1 base, with 7 bases between them. CDR1 and CDR2 from the germline V gene are MGHRA and YSYEKL. The CDR3 region is CASSQVGGNTEAFF. In DNA form, the CDR3 reads TGCGCCAGCAGCCAAGTAGGGGGGAACACTGAAGCTTTCTTT.